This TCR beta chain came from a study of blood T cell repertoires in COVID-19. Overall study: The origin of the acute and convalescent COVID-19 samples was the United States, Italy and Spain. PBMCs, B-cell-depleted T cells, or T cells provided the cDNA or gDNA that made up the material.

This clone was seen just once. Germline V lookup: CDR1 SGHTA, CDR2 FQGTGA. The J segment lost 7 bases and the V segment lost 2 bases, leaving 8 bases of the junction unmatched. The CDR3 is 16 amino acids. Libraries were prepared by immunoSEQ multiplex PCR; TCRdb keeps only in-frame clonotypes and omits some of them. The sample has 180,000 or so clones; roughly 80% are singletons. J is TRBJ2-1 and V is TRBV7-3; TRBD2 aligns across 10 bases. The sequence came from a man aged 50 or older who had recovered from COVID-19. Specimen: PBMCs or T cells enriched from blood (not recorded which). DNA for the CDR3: TGTGCCAGCAGCTTAGAGGGAGCGGGAGGGCGGAATGAGCAGTTCTTC. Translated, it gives CASSLEGAGGRNEQFF.